This T cell receptor (beta chain) was recorded in a study of blood T cell repertoires in COVID-19. Across the whole study: In each case, the material was cDNA or gDNA derived from T cells, B-cell-depleted T cells, or PBMCs.

Produced via immunoSEQ multiplex PCR; TCRdb's table is partial and in-frame only. The sample records approximately 280,000 clones, around 89% being singletons. The CDR3 loop spans 15 amino acids. Germline V CDR1 and CDR2: SSHAT, FNYEAQ (reference sequence). V lost 6 bases, J lost 6 bases, and 11 bases stayed unmatched. Input material: peripheral blood. This sequence originates from a man in his forties with acute or convalescent COVID-19. This chain joins TRBV7-7 and TRBJ2-3; 8 bases align to TRBD2. The CDR3 DNA sequence: TGTGCCAGCAGTCTTACCGGGACTAGGGGGGATACGCAGTATTTT. Residues: CASSLTGTRGDTQYF.